The sequence of this T cell receptor (beta chain) was determined in a study of CD8 T cells in ankylosing spondylitis. Study-wide points: One TCR beta motif, made up of eight highly homologous variants, appeared characteristic of ankylosing spondylitis blood. There were earlier reports of some motif variants in reactive arthritis synovial fluid and blood.

Each CDR3 protein is one row after TCRdb ran MiXCR on the 5' RACE reads. The repertoire holds a few hundred thousand distinct CDR3 sequences, with about 20% as singletons. This clonotype was seen a few times. The antigen is not known. CDR1 and CDR2 (germline): DFQATT, SNEGSKA (reference sequence). The ends lost 0 bases at V and 6 bases at J; junction bases unmatched: 5. The CDR3 loop spans 15 amino acids. This sequence originates from a male donor with ankylosing spondylitis. The chain is built from TRBV20-1 and TRBJ2-7; 13 bases are shared with TRBD2. The sequenced sample was blood, either unsorted or a sorted T cell fraction (not recorded which). DNA for the CDR3: TGCAGTGCTAGAGACTTACTAGCGGGAGGGGTCGAGCAGTACTTC. Its translation: CSARDLLAGGVEQYF.